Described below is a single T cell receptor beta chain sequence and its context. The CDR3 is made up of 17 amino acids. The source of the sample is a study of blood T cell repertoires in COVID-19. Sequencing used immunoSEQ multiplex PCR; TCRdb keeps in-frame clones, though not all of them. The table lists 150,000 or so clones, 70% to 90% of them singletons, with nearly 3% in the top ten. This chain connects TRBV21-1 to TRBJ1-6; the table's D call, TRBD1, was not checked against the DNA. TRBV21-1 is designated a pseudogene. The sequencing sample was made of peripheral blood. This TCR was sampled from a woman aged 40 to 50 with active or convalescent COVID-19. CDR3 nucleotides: TGTGCCAGCATCCCAAAGGACCCAGGGTCCTATAATTCACCCCTCCACTTT. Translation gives CASIPKDPGSYNSPLHF.